This T cell receptor (beta chain) was obtained from a study of blood T cell repertoires in COVID-19. Turning to the study itself: Acute and convalescent COVID-19 specimens originated in the United States, Italy and Spain. PBMCs, B-cell-depleted T cells, or T cells were the source of the cDNA or gDNA that made up the material.

Followed over time, Seattle patients had been enrolled while infection was active. Original methodology: Researchers report that nucleated cell counts were estimated from reference gene primer amplification. Libraries were prepared by immunoSEQ multiplex PCR; TCRdb keeps only in-frame clonotypes and omits some of them. D and trimming were read from the DNA, whereas the V and J calls and clone size are those reported in that table. Counted here are around 400,000 clones, approximately 87% occurring once; the ten biggest clones make up 2% to 2.5%. The CDR3 runs to 14 residues. CDR1 and CDR2 (germline): LNHDA, SQIVND (reference sequence). The V gene end was trimmed by 5 bases and the J gene end by 3 bases; junction bases not matched to a gene: 6.

The chain couples TRBV19 to TRBJ2-7; 8 nucleotides match TRBD1. The clonotype originates from an older woman with COVID-19, enrolled during active disease. The sample taken for sequencing was peripheral blood. The CDR3 coding sequence is TGTGCCAGTAGTCCGGGGACAGGCAACTACGAGCAGTACTTC. Translation: CASSPGTGNYEQYF.